The rows below give T cell receptor beta chains drawn from one sample of a study of T cell changes during pregnancy in multiple sclerosis. The table came from immunoSEQ multiplex PCR; TCRdb's copy has only in-frame clones and leaves some out. The table records tens of thousands of clones, around nine tenths of them present only once. The material sequenced was CD4+ T cells from peripheral blood mononuclear cells, taken after pregnancy. The receptor set was obtained from a female donor in good health, enrolled as a control in a pregnancy study. The CDR3 runs from the conserved cysteine through the conserved F or W. The D gene is left open where the match is weak. Size is omitted from some rows. Given values are once, few, many or a class for expanded clones.

>TRBV4-3|.|TRBJ1-1|.
CASSQDQGRRAEAFF
TGCGCCAGCAGCCAAGACCAGGGAAGGAGGGCTGAAGCTTTCTTT
>TRBV5-1|.|TRBJ2-1|.
CASSLEFSSYNEQFF
TGCGCCAGCAGCTTGGAATTCAGCTCCTACAATGAGCAGTTCTTC
>TRBV7-6|TRBD1|TRBJ1-1|.
CANHIEDRASEAFF
TGTGCCAACCACATCGAAGACAGGGCTTCTGAAGCTTTCTTT
>TRBV30|.|TRBJ1-2|.
CAWSVRRESNYGYTF
TGTGCCTGGAGTGTAAGGCGGGAGTCTAACTATGGCTACACCTTC
>TRBV7-9|.|TRBJ2-7|.
CASSLDPIVEQYF
TGTGCCAGCAGCTTAGATCCCATAGTGGAGCAGTACTTC
>TRBV7-2|.|TRBJ1-2|.
CASSYPGVGGGYTF
TGTGCCAGCAGCTACCCAGGGGTCGGCGGTGGCTACACCTTC
>TRBV30|TRBD1|TRBJ1-5|.
CAWNGQGNQPQHF
TGTGCCTGGAACGGACAGGGGAATCAGCCCCAGCATTTT
>TRBV9|.|TRBJ2-5|.
CASSVGGSRETQYF
TGTGCCAGCAGCGTAGGTGGGTCTAGGGAGACCCAGTACTTC
>TRBV6-5|.|TRBJ2-1|.
CASSTPGLALNEQFF
TGTGCCAGCAGTACACCGGGACTGGCCTTAAATGAGCAGTTCTTC
>TRBV25-1|TRBD1|TRBJ1-2|.
CASSNRQGVDYGYTF
TGTGCCAGCAGTAACAGACAGGGCGTAGACTATGGCTACACCTTC
>TRBV6-1|TRBD1|TRBJ2-3|.
CASSSTGAAADTQYF
TGTGCCAGCAGCTCCACAGGGGCGGCGGCAGATACGCAGTATTTT
>TRBV7-2|TRBD2|TRBJ2-7|.
CASSLGLAENSYEQYF
TGTGCCAGCAGCCTAGGACTAGCTGAGAACTCCTACGAGCAGTACTTC
>TRBV6-1|.|TRBJ2-7|.
CASRGRGPYEQYF
TGTGCCAGCAGGGGGCGGGGGCCTTACGAGCAGTACTTC
>TRBV4-1|TRBD1|TRBJ2-5|.
CASSQAAGQALQETQYF
TGCGCCAGCAGCCAAGCCGCGGGACAGGCGCTTCAAGAGACCCAGTACTTC
>TRBV7-2|TRBD1|TRBJ2-3|.
CASSRTGGKDTQYF
TGTGCCAGCAGCCGGACAGGGGGCAAAGATACGCAGTATTTT
>TRBV7-2|TRBD1|TRBJ1-5|.
CASSSGTGGNQPQHF
TGTGCCAGCAGCTCTGGGACAGGGGGCAATCAGCCCCAGCATTTT
>TRBV19|.|TRBJ1-2|.
CASSIPPGYGYTF
TGTGCCAGTAGTATACCGCCGGGATATGGCTACACCTTC
>TRBV14|.|TRBJ2-2|.
CASSQGRVPLIGELFF
TGTGCCAGCAGTCAAGGTCGAGTCCCTCTGATCGGGGAGCTGTTTTTT
>TRBV5-1|TRBD2|TRBJ2-3|.
CATKRSAGGDTQYF
TGCGCCACCAAACGGTCTGCGGGAGGGGATACGCAGTATTTT
>TRBV30|TRBD2|TRBJ2-2|.
CAKSTSGSIAGELFF
TGTGCCAAGAGCACTAGCGGGAGTATCGCCGGGGAGCTGTTTTTT
>TRBV5-4|.|TRBJ1-4|.
CASSSDSQMKKLFF
TGTGCCAGCAGCTCGGACAGCCAAATGAAAAAACTGTTTTTT
>TRBV7-9|.|TRBJ1-1|once
CASSPFEAMNTEAFF
TGTGCCAGCAGCCCCTTTGAGGCAATGAACACTGAAGCTTTCTTT
>TRBV18|TRBD1|TRBJ1-1|.
CASSRQGGYTEAFF
TGTGCCAGCTCACGACAGGGAGGATACACTGAAGCTTTCTTT
>TRBV14|TRBD1|TRBJ2-3|.
CASARQGGSTDTQYF
TGTGCCAGCGCCAGACAGGGGGGTAGCACAGATACGCAGTATTTT
>TRBV10-3|TRBD1|TRBJ1-5|.
CAARGQTNQPQHF
TGTGCCGCCAGGGGACAGACCAATCAGCCCCAGCATTTT
>TRBV4-3|TRBD2|TRBJ2-1|.
CASSQDRLRAGGQGEQFF
TGCGCCAGCAGCCAAGATCGTCTTAGAGCGGGGGGGCAAGGTGAGCAGTTCTTC
>TRBV19|.|TRBJ1-5|few
CASSQPAGGFNQPQHF
TGTGCCAGTAGCCAACCCGCGGGGGGTTTCAATCAGCCCCAGCATTTT
>TRBV5-5|TRBD2|TRBJ2-1|.
CASSGIAGDSYNEQFF
TGTGCCAGCAGCGGAATAGCGGGAGATTCATACAATGAGCAGTTCTTC